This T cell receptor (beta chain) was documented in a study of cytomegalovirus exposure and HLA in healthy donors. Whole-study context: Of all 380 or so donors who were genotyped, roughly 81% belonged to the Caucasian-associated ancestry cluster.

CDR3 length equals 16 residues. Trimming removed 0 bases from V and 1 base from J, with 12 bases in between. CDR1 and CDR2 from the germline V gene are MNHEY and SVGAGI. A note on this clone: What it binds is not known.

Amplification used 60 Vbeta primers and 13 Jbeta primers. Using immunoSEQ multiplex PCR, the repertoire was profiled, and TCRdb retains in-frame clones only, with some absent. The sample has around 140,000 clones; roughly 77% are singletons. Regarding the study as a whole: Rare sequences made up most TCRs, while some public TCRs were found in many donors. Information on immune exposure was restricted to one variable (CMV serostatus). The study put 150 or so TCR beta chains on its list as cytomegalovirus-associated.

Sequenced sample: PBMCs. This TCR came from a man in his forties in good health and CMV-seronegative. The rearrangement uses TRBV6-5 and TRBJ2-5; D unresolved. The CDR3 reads CASSYSMLLVQETQYF. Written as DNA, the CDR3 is TGTGCCAGCAGTTACTCGATGCTATTGGTCCAAGAGACCCAGTACTTC.